The rows below give T cell receptor beta chains drawn from one sample of a study of long-term antiretroviral therapy in people with HIV. Clones were sequenced by immunoSEQ multiplex PCR, and TCRdb holds only the in-frame ones, with some missing. The sample records 15,000 to 20,000 clones, 81% being singletons. Sequenced material: unsorted PBMCs, taken 0.3 years after starting antiretroviral therapy. These receptors all stem from a man aged 18 to 29 with HIV. Each CDR3 is given with its conserved first and last residue. D genes are given only for firm matches. Part of the rows lack a size; the others show once, few, many or a class for expanded clones.

clone_size,d_call,j_call,v_call,cdr3_aa,cdr3_nt
.,TRBD2,TRBJ2-5,TRBV7-9,CASSEGLAVQETQYF,TGTGCCAGCAGCGAGGGACTAGCGGTACAAGAGACCCAGTACTTC
.,TRBD1,TRBJ1-2,TRBV6-5,CASRRRQGDGYTF,TGTGCCAGCAGAAGGAGACAGGGCGATGGCTACACCTTC
few,.,TRBJ1-6,TRBV11-2,CASSLGLLSNSPLHF,TGTGCCAGCAGCTTAGGTCTTCTCTCCAATTCACCCCTCCACTTT
.,.,TRBJ1-1,TRBV13,CASSLGGNPNTEAFF,TGTGCCAGCAGCTTAGGAGGGAACCCGAACACTGAAGCTTTCTTT
.,TRBD1,TRBJ2-2,TRBV5-5,CASSLGQGRELFF,TGTGCCAGCAGCTTGGGACAGGGTAGGGAGCTGTTTTTT
.,TRBD1,TRBJ2-1,TRBV6-1,CASSEGWGQHNEQFF,TGTGCCAGCAGTGAAGGTTGGGGACAGCACAATGAGCAGTTCTTC
.,TRBD1,TRBJ1-1,TRBV19,CASSIAGGSTEAFF,TGTGCCAGTAGTATAGCAGGGGGGAGCACTGAAGCTTTCTTT
.,TRBD1,TRBJ2-5,TRBV19,CASSTNRDRYQETQYF,TGTGCCAGTAGTACTAACCGGGACAGGTACCAAGAGACCCAGTACTTC
.,.,TRBJ1-1,TRBV7-9,CASSFRGRETEAFF,TGTGCCAGCAGCTTTCGGGGGAGAGAAACTGAAGCTTTCTTT
.,.,TRBJ1-5,TRBV30,CAWSAGYGNQPQHF,TGTGCCTGGAGTGCAGGGTATGGCAATCAGCCCCAGCATTTT
.,.,TRBJ1-2,TRBV6-5,CASSARDMTAGYTF,TGTGCCAGCAGTGCTCGGGACATGACCGCTGGCTACACCTTC
.,.,TRBJ1-3,TRBV5-1,CASSSTYPSSGNTIYF,TGCGCCAGCAGCTCTACCTACCCGAGCTCTGGAAACACCATATATTTT
once,.,TRBJ1-2,TRBV6-1,CASSEIGAGNYGYTF,TGTGCCAGCAGTGAAATTGGTGCAGGGAACTATGGCTACACCTTC
.,.,TRBJ1-6,TRBV10-3,CAISDSGGNSPLHF,TGTGCCATCAGTGATTCAGGAGGTAATTCACCCCTCCACTTT
once,TRBD1,TRBJ2-1,TRBV18,CASLTGAPAYNEQFF,TGTGCCAGCCTAACAGGGGCCCCGGCCTACAATGAGCAGTTCTTC
.,.,TRBJ1-1,TRBV2,CASRYALVAFF,TGTGCCAGCAGATATGCCCTGGTAGCTTTCTTT
.,TRBD2,TRBJ2-1,TRBV13,CASSPRLAGEGEQFF,TGTGCCAGCAGCCCCCGACTAGCGGGGGAGGGTGAGCAGTTCTTC
.,TRBD1,TRBJ1-1,TRBV30,CAWENRGRTEAFF,TGTGCCTGGGAGAACAGGGGGCGTACTGAAGCTTTCTTT
.,TRBD1,TRBJ1-4,TRBV4-2,CASSQGQGEKLFF,TGTGCCAGCAGCCAAGGACAGGGGGAAAAACTGTTTTTT
.,TRBD1,TRBJ2-1,TRBV25-1,CASGDREDHEQFF,TGTGCCAGCGGGGACAGGGAGGACCATGAGCAGTTCTTC
.,.,TRBJ1-2,TRBV27,CASSPYDGRGYTF,TGTGCCAGCAGCCCCTACGACGGGAGAGGCTACACCTTC
.,TRBD1,TRBJ1-5,TRBV7-8,CASSSTYKGQGNQPQHF,TGTGCCAGCAGCTCGACGTACAAGGGACAGGGCAATCAGCCCCAGCATTTT
.,.,TRBJ1-1,TRBV6-6,CASSYSAGGTEAFF,TGTGCCAGCAGTTACTCGGCAGGCGGGACTGAAGCTTTCTTT
.,.,TRBJ1-6,TRBV7-9,CASSPTSGVDSPLHF,TGTGCCAGCAGCCCTACCTCAGGGGTGGATTCACCCCTCCACTTT
.,TRBD1,TRBJ1-1,TRBV5-4,CASSNTGERTEAFF,TGTGCCAGCAGCAATACAGGGGAGAGAACTGAAGCTTTCTTT
.,.,TRBJ2-6,TRBV4-2,CASSPRDSGANVLTF,TGTGCCAGCAGCCCTAGGGACTCTGGGGCCAACGTCCTGACTTTC
.,.,TRBJ1-1,TRBV10-2,CASSDGTEAFF,TGCGCCAGCAGTGATGGAACTGAAGCTTTCTTT
.,.,TRBJ1-1,TRBV6-1,CASSELGPTEAFF,TGTGCCAGCAGTGAATTGGGACCGACTGAAGCTTTCTTT
.,TRBD2,TRBJ2-1,TRBV27,CASRLRTSGPYNEQFF,TGTGCCAGCAGGCTTAGGACTAGCGGGCCCTACAATGAGCAGTTCTTC
.,TRBD1,TRBJ1-1,TRBV7-2,CASSPAATETGVAFF,TGTGCCAGCAGCCCCGCTGCGACCGAAACAGGGGTTGCTTTCTTT
once,.,TRBJ2-3,TRBV9,CASSGGGPADTQYF,TGTGCCAGCAGCGGGGGGGGGCCGGCAGATACGCAGTATTTT
.,TRBD1,TRBJ1-5,TRBV28,CASSSPGTVDSNQPQHF,TGTGCCAGCAGTTCCCCCGGGACAGTCGATAGCAATCAGCCCCAGCATTTT
.,.,TRBJ2-7,TRBV7-8,CASSFVVGRSYEQYF,TGTGCCAGCAGCTTTGTGGTAGGGAGGAGCTACGAGCAGTACTTC
.,.,TRBJ1-1,TRBV9,CASSASGKKVMNTEAFF,TGTGCCAGCAGCGCATCCGGGAAAAAAGTGATGAACACTGAAGCTTTCTTT
.,TRBD1,TRBJ2-3,TRBV5-4,CASSLRQGPDTQYF,TGTGCCAGCAGCTTGAGACAGGGTCCAGATACGCAGTATTTT